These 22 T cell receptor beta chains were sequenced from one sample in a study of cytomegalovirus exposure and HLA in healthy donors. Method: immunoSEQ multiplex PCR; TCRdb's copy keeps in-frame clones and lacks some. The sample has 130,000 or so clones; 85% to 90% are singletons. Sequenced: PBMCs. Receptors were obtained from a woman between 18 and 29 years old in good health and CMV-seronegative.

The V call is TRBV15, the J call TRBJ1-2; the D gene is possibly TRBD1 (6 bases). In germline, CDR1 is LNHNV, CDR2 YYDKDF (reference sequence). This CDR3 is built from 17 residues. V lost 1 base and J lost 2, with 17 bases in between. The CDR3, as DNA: TGTGCCACCAGCAGAGGCAACCCGACAGGCACAAACTATGGCTACACCTTC. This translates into CATSRGNPTGTNYGYTF.

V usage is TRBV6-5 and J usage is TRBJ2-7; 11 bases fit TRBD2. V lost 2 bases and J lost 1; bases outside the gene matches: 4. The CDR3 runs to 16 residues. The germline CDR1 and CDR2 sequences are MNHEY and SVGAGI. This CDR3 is CASSYGLAGGSYEQYF. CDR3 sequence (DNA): TGTGCCAGCAGTTACGGGCTAGCGGGGGGTTCCTACGAGCAGTACTTC.

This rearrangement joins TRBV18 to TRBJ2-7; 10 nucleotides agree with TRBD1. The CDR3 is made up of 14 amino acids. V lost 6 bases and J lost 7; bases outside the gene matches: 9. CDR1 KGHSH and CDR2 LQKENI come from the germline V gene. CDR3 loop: CASSPGTGAEEQYF. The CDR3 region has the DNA TGTGCCAGCTCTCCCGGGACAGGGGCGGAAGAGCAGTACTTC.

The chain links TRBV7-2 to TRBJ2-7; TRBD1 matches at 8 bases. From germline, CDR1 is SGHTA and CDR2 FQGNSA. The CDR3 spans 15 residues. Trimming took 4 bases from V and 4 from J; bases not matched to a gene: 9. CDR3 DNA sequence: TGTGCCAGCAGCTATACCGGGACAGGTGGATACGAGCAGTACTTC. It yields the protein CASSYTGTGGYEQYF.

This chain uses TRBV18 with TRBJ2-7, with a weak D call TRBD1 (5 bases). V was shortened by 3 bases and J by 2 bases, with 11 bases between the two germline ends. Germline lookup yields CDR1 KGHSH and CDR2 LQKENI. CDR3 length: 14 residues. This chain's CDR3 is CASSPGRQTYEQYF. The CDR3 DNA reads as TGTGCCAGCTCACCGGGGCGGCAGACCTACGAGCAGTACTTC.

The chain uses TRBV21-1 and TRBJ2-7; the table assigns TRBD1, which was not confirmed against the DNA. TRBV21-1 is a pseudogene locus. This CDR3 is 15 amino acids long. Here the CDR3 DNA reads TGTGCCAGCAGCAAGACAGGGGCAGAATTCCACGAGCAGTACTTC. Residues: CASSKTGAEFHEQYF.

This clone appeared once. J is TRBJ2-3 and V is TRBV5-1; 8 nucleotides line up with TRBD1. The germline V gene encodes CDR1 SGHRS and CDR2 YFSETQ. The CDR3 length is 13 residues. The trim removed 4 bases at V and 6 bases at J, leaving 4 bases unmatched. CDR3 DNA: TGCGCCAGCAGCATCTGGACAGGGGATACGCAGTATTTT. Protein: CASSIWTGDTQYF. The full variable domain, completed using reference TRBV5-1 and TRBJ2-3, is KAGVTQTPRYLIKTRGQQVTLSCSPISGHRSVSWYQQTPGQGLQFLFEYFSETQRNKGNFPGRFSGRQFSNSRSEMNVSTLELGDSALYLCASSIWTGDTQYFGPGTRLTVL.

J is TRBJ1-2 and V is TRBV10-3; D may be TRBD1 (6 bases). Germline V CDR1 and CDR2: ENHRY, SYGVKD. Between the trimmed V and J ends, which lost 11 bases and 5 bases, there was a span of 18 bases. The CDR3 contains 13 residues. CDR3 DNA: TGTGCCTCCACGGGGGGAGGGGGATATGGCTACACCTTC. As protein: CASTGGGGYGYTF.

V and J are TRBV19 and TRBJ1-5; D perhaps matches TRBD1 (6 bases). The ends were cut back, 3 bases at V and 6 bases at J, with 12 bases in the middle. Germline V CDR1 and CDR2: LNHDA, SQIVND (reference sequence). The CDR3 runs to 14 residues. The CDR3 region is CASSIGGGGQPQHF. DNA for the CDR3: TGTGCCAGTAGTATTGGGGGGGGCGGTCAGCCCCAGCATTTT.

The DNA of the CDR3 is TGTGCCAGCAGGGCGACAGGGAGCGACATTCAGTACTTC. Its protein is CASRATGSDIQYF. The J gene is TRBJ2-4, the V gene TRBV9, with 7 nucleotides matching TRBD1. J was trimmed by 8 bases and V by 5 bases; bases with no gene match: 7. CDR1 SGDLS and CDR2 YYNGEE come from the germline V gene. The CDR3 loop spans 13 amino acids. Variable domain in full (rest from reference TRBV9 and TRBJ2-4): DSGVTQTPKHLITATGQRVTLRCSPRSGDLSVYWYQQSLDQGLQFLIQYYNGEERAKGNILERFSAQQFPDLHSELNLSSLELGDSALYFCASRATGSDIQYFGAGTRLSVL.

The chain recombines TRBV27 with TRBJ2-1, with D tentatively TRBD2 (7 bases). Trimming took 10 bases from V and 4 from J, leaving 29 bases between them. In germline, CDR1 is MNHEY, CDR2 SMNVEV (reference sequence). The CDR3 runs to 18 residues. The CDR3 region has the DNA TGTGCCACCTACCCGCGGGGGCGGTTAGTAATAAATTACAATGAGCAGTTCTTC. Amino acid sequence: CATYPRGRLVINYNEQFF.

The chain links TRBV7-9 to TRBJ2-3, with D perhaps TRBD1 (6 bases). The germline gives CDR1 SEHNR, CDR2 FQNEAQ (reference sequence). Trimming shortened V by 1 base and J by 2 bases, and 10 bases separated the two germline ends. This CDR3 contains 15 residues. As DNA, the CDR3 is TGTGCCAGCAGCTTAGAGGGACATGTCACAGATACGCAGTATTTT. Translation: CASSLEGHVTDTQYF.

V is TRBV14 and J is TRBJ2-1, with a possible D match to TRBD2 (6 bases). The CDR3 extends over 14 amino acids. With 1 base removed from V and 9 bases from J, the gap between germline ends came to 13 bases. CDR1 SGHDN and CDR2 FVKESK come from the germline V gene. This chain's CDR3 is CASSQVSRGGEQFF. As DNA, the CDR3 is TGTGCCAGCAGCCAAGTATCGCGGGGCGGTGAGCAGTTCTTC.

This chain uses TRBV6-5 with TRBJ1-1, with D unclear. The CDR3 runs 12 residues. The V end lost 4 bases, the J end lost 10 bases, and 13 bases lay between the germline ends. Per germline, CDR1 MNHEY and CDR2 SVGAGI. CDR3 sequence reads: CASSSPGNRAFF. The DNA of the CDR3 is TGTGCCAGCAGTTCGCCGGGGAATAGAGCTTTCTTT.

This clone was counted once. CDR3 amino acids: CASSPGLAGVYEQFF. Written as DNA, the CDR3 is TGTGCCAGCAGCCCGGGACTAGCGGGGGTCTATGAGCAGTTCTTC. This chain connects TRBV7-2 to TRBJ2-1; 14 bases match TRBD2. The CDR3 runs 15 residues. Germline CDR1 and CDR2: SGHTA and FQGNSA. The V and J ends lost 5 bases and 8 bases, in that order; junction bases with no gene match: 5.

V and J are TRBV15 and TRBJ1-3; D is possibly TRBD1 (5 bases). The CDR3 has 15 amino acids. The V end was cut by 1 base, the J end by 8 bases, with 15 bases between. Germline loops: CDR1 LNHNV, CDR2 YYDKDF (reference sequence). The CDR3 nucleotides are TGTGCCACCAGCAGAGGTCCAGGGAATGGTGACACCATATATTTT. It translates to CATSRGPGNGDTIYF.

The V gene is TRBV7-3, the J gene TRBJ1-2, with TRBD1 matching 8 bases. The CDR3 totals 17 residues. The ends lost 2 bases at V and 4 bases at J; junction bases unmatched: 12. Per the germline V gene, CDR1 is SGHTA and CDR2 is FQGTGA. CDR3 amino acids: CASSLSQGATNVYGYTF. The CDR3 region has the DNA TGTGCCAGCAGCTTATCCCAGGGGGCTACTAATGTCTATGGCTACACCTTC.

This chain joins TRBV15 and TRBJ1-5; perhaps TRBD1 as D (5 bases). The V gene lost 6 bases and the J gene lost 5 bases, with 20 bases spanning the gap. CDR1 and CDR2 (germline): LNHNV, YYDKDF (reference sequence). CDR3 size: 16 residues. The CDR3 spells CATRAGVGPNYQPQHF. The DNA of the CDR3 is TGTGCCACCAGGGCGGGGGTGGGCCCAAATTATCAGCCCCAGCATTTT.

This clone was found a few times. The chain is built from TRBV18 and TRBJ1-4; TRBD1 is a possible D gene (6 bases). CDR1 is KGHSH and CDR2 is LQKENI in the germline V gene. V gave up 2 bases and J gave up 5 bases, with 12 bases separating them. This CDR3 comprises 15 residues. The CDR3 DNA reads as TGTGCCAGCTCACCATGGGGGCAGAACAATGAAAAACTGTTTTTT. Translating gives CASSPWGQNNEKLFF.

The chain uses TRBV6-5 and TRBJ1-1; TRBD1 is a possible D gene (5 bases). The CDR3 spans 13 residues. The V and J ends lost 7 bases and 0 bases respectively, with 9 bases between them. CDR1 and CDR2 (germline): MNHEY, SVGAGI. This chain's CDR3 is CASNDRVNTEAFF. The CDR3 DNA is TGTGCCAGCAACGACAGAGTGAACACTGAAGCTTTCTTT.

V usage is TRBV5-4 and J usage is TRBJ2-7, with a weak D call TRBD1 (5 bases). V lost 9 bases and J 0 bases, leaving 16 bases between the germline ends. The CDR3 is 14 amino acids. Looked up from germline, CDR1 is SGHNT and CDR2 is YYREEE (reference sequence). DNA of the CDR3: TGTGCCACGAATTCACAGGACGGCTCCTACGAGCAGTACTTC. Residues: CATNSQDGSYEQYF.

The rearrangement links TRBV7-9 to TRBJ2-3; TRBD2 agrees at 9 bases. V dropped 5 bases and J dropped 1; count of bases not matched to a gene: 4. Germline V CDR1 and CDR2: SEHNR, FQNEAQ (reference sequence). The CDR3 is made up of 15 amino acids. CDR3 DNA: TGTGCCAGCAGCCCACTAGCGGGTGGCACAGATACGCAGTATTTT. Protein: CASSPLAGGTDTQYF.